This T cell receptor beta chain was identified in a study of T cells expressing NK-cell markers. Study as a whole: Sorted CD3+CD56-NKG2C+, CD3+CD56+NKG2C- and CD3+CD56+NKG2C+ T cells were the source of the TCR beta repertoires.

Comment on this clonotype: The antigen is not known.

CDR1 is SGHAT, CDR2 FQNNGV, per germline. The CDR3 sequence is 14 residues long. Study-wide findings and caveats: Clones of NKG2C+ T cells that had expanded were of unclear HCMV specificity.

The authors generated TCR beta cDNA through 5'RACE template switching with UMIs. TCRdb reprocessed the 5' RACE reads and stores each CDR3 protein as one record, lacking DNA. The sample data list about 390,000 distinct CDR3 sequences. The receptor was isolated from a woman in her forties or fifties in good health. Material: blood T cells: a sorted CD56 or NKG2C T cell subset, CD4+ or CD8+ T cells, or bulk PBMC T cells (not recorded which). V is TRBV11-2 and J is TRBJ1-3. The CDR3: CASSLVFFGNTIYF.